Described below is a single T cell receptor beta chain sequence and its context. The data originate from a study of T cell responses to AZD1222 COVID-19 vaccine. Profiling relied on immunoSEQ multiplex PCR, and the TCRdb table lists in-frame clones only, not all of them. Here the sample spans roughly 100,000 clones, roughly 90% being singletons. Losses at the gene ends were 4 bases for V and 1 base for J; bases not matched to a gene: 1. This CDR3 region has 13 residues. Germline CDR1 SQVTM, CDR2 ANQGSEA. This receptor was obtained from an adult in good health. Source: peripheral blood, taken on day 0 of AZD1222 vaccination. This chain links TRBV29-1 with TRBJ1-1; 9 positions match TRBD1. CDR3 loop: CSVATGGNTEAFF. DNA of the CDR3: TGCAGCGTTGCGACAGGGGGGAACACTGAAGCTTTCTTT.